Shown below are 20 T cell receptor beta chains from a single sample sequenced in a study of human T cells and chemical hapten exposure. Time point specified: pre-sensitization, week 0. Treatment noted: therapeutic diphenylcyclopropenone sensitization with weekly scalp DPC. TCRdb independently ran MiXCR on the RACE reads; one entry per CDR3 protein. The sample contains 300,000 to 450,000 distinct CDR3 sequences, about 5.1% of which appear only once. The sample consisted of whole blood, taken in connection with sensitization to the hapten diphenylcyclopropenone (DPC). These receptors all stem from a woman in her forties or fifties with alopecia areata. Some clones in this sample may be carry-over from other donors' samples.

This clonotype appeared many times. This sequence joins TRBV27 and TRBJ2-7; 9 nucleotides match TRBD1. V lost 6 bases to trimming and J lost 6 bases; unmatched junction nucleotides: 9. Per germline, CDR1 MNHEY and CDR2 SMNVEV (reference sequence). The CDR3 contains 14 residues. CDR3 residues: CASSKGQGPSEQYF. The CDR3 DNA is TGTGCCAGCAGCAAGGGACAGGGCCCCTCCGAGCAGTACTTC.

This clonotype occurred many times. The chain combines TRBV7-2 with TRBJ1-1; unclear D gene. The V gene lost 5 bases and the J gene lost 1 base, with 8 bases spanning the gap. CDR1 SGHTA and CDR2 FQGNSA come from the germline V gene. The CDR3 extends over 13 amino acids. CDR3 sequence: CASSPQSNTEAFF. The DNA for the CDR3 is TGTGCCAGCAGCCCACAGTCGAACACTGAAGCTTTCTTT.

This clonotype was seen repeatedly, ten times or more. This chain links TRBV6-1 with TRBJ1-1; D gene ambiguous. The germline CDR1 and CDR2 sequences are MNHNS and SASEGT. Trimming removed 5 bases from V and 8 bases from J, with 15 bases in between. This CDR3 spans 13 amino acids. The CDR3 is CASSPRMVGEAFF. For the CDR3, the DNA is TGTGCCAGCAGTCCCCGTATGGTCGGAGAAGCTTTCTTT.

At least ten counts were recorded for this clonotype. This chain uses TRBV7-9 with TRBJ2-3, with TRBD1 matching over 7 bases. The CDR3 contains 14 residues. V was clipped by 8 bases and J by 0 bases; unmatched bases: 5. Germline assignment: CDR1 SEHNR and CDR2 FQNEAQ (reference sequence). CDR3 sequence reads: CASLLDRSTDTQYF. The DNA of the CDR3 is TGTGCCAGCTTGCTGGACAGGAGCACAGATACGCAGTATTTT.

This clonotype was counted only a few times. The V call is TRBV27, the J call TRBJ2-2, with D possibly being TRBD2 (6 bases). Germline V gene data show CDR1 as MNHEY and CDR2 as SMNVEV (reference sequence). Between the trimmed V and J ends, which lost 7 bases and 2 bases, there was a span of 11 bases. This CDR3 has 14 amino acids. CDR3 sequence reads: CASTEGTNTGELFF. The CDR3 nucleotides read TGTGCCAGCACCGAGGGGACTAACACCGGGGAGCTGTTTTTT.

This clonotype was detected a few times. The V call is TRBV5-6, the J call TRBJ2-1, with 8 nucleotides matching TRBD2. The V segment lost 4 bases and the J segment 2 bases; nucleotides outside the gene matches: 8. Germline CDR1 and CDR2: SGHDT and YYEEEE. The CDR3 is 16 residues long. CDR3 bases: TGTGCCAGCAGCCTGCAGGGACTAGTCGCCTACAATGAGCAGTTCTTC. It codes for CASSLQGLVAYNEQFF.

The chain carries TRBV10-1 and TRBJ2-1; no clear D gene. Germline V gene lookup returns CDR1 WNHNN and CDR2 SYGVQD (reference sequence). V was pared by 10 bases and J by 6 bases, with 4 bases between. CDR3 length: 9 amino acids. In DNA, the CDR3 is TGCGCCACCCTCAATGAGCAGTTCTTC. It codes for CATLNEQFF.

The sample holds a few counts of this clonotype. The chain couples TRBV12-3 or TRBV12-4 to TRBJ1-1, with D possibly matching TRBD1 (5 bases). V gave up 4 bases and J gave up 1 base, with 13 bases separating them. CDR3 length: 15 amino acids. DNA for the CDR3: TGTGCCAGCAGTTCGCGGGGGACGGGGAACACTGAAGCTTTCTTT. It yields the protein CASSSRGTGNTEAFF.

This clonotype was detected only a few times. V gene TRBV15 combines with J gene TRBJ2-5, with D perhaps TRBD2 (5 bases). V lost 3 bases to trimming and J lost 7 bases, with 12 bases between them. The CDR3 is 13 residues long. Germline V gives CDR1 LNHNV, CDR2 YYDKDF (reference sequence). The CDR3 spells CATSREREGTQYF. CDR3 nucleotide sequence: TGTGCCACCAGCAGGGAGAGGGAAGGGACCCAGTACTTC.

This clonotype appeared many times. The chain uses TRBV10-3 and TRBJ1-1, with 10 bases aligning to TRBD1. The ends lost 3 bases at V and 7 bases at J; junction bases unmatched: 8. The CDR3 sequence is 15 residues long. Germline CDR1 reads ENHRY; CDR2 reads SYGVKD. The CDR3 is CAISEVDRGLSEAFF. The CDR3, as DNA: TGTGCCATCAGTGAAGTAGACAGGGGGCTTAGTGAAGCTTTCTTT.

This clonotype was seen only a few times. The genes are TRBV11-2 and TRBJ2-3; D is possibly TRBD2 (5 bases). CDR1 and CDR2 from the germline V gene are SGHAT and FQNNGV. The CDR3 has 16 residues. V was pared by 4 bases and J by 0 bases, with 14 bases between. The DNA for the CDR3 is TGTGCCAGCAGCTCGATCAAGCGGAGTAGCACAGATACGCAGTATTTT. Translation: CASSSIKRSSTDTQYF.

On this clonotype: This may arise from a read error, as a much more abundant clone is one base away. This rearrangement joins TRBV4-3 to TRBJ2-3, with 12 bases identical to TRBD2. CDR1 and CDR2 (germline): LGHNA, YSLEER. The CDR3 sequence is 19 residues long. CDR3 DNA: TGCGCCGGCAGCCTTCTTCCCCCCGGGACTAGCGGGAGCACAGATACGCAGTATTTT. Translated: CAGSLLPPGTSGSTDTQYF.

In this sample, this clonotype turned up many times. This rearrangement joins TRBV27 to TRBJ2-2, with D unresolved. CDR3 length: 14 residues. The ends were cut back, 4 bases at V and 3 bases at J, with 9 bases in the middle. The germline CDR1 and CDR2 sequences are MNHEY and SMNVEV (reference sequence). CDR3 sequence: CASSSYLYTGELFF. The CDR3 coding sequence is TGTGCCAGCAGTTCGTACTTATACACCGGGGAGCTGTTTTTT.

The chain combines TRBV5-1 with TRBJ1-1; D remains ambiguous. Germline V lookup: CDR1 SGHRS, CDR2 YFSETQ. The CDR3 runs 15 residues. V was clipped by 3 bases and J by 4 bases, with 16 bases between them. The CDR3 DNA sequence: TGCGCCAGCAGCTCCAATGAGGTTTCGGCCACTGAAGCTTTCTTT. It translates to CASSSNEVSATEAFF.

The chain recombines TRBV18 with TRBJ2-1; D may be TRBD2 (6 bases). The V gene lost 0 bases and the J gene lost 0 bases, with 18 bases spanning the gap. The germline gives CDR1 KGHSH, CDR2 LQKENI. The CDR3 has 19 amino acids. This CDR3 reads CASSPPFNPGVSSYNEQFF. The CDR3 region has the DNA TGTGCCAGCTCACCACCGTTCAACCCGGGAGTGAGCTCCTACAATGAGCAGTTCTTC.

The chain has TRBV7-9 and TRBJ1-6; possibly TRBD1 for D (6 bases). The V and J ends lost 1 base and 8 bases respectively, with 15 bases between them. The CDR3 consists of 16 residues. Germline CDR1 is SEHNR and CDR2 is FQNEAQ (reference sequence). DNA for the CDR3: TGTGCCAGCAGCTTAGAACAGGGCGGTTTCGATTCACCCCTCCACTTT. It yields the protein CASSLEQGGFDSPLHF.

This clonotype was seen ten or more times. The chain links TRBV29-1 to TRBJ2-1, with 11 bases that match TRBD2. V shed 6 bases and J 7 bases; nucleotides not matched to a gene: 8. The CDR3 is 14 amino acids. CDR1 is SQVTM and CDR2 is ANQGSEA in the germline V gene. The CDR3 nucleotides read TGCAGCGTCGACCCAAGGACTAGCGGGAATGAGCAGTTCTTC. It yields the protein CSVDPRTSGNEQFF.

The sample holds a few counts of this clonotype. The genes are TRBV27 and TRBJ2-7, with D maybe TRBD2 (6 bases). V lost 5 bases and J 3 bases, leaving 14 bases between the germline ends. CDR3 length: 14 residues. Per germline, CDR1 MNHEY and CDR2 SMNVEV (reference sequence). The CDR3 region has the DNA TGTGCCAGCAGTACTAGTGGGACTTACTACGAGCAGTACTTC. This encodes CASSTSGTYYEQYF.

This clonotype was seen at least ten times. V gene TRBV12-3 or TRBV12-4 combines with J gene TRBJ2-1, with no clear D. This CDR3 spans 13 amino acids. V gave up 3 bases and J gave up 4 bases, with 7 bases separating them. CDR3 sequence: CASSFGEYNEQFF. The CDR3 nucleotides are TGTGCCAGCAGTTTTGGCGAATACAATGAGCAGTTCTTC.

CDR3 sequence reads: CASSYSSRVGEQYF. As DNA, the CDR3 is TGTGCCAGCAGTTACTCGAGCAGGGTAGGCGAGCAGTACTTC. This chain joins TRBV6-5 and TRBJ2-7; perhaps TRBD1 as D (5 bases). The CDR3 covers 14 residues. Between the trimmed V and J ends, which lost 0 bases and 6 bases, there was a span of 12 bases. Germline CDR1 is MNHEY and CDR2 is SVGAGI.